A selection of T cell receptor beta chains follows, all from one sample in a study of blood T cell repertoires in COVID-19. Assay used: immunoSEQ multiplex PCR; TCRdb lists only in-frame clones, some missing. The sample gives 40,000 or so clones, 80% to 90% of which show up once; about 5.5% is in the top ten. Material: peripheral blood. These receptors were obtained from a man in his forties or fifties with active COVID-19. Each CDR3 is given with its conserved first and last residue. A D gene is named only where the DNA matches it firmly. Clone size is given for some rows only: seen once, a few or many times, or a class if the clone is expanded.

size | J | D | V | DNA | CDR3
. | TRBJ2-2 | TRBD1 | TRBV30 | TGTGCCTGGAGTGTGTGGACAGGGGAGGAGGAGCTGTTTTTT | CAWSVWTGEEELFF
. | TRBJ2-2 | . | TRBV18 | TGTGCCAGCTCACCTGCGGACAGCGCCACCGGGGAGCTGTTTTTT | CASSPADSATGELFF
once | TRBJ2-3 | . | TRBV19 | TGTGCCAGTAGTCCAGGGAACACAGATACGCAGTATTTT | CASSPGNTDTQYF
. | TRBJ2-2 | TRBD2 | TRBV4-2 | TGTGCCAGCAGCCAAGAACCAGCGGGAGGGCCTTACACCGGGGAGCTGTTTTTT | CASSQEPAGGPYTGELFF
. | TRBJ2-7 | TRBD1 | TRBV19 | TGTGCCAGTAGCCGACAGGGATCCTCCTACGAGCAGTACTTC | CASSRQGSSYEQYF
. | TRBJ2-7 | . | TRBV27 | TGTGCCAGCAGTCTACAGGGTTACGAGCAGTACTTC | CASSLQGYEQYF
. | TRBJ2-7 | . | TRBV6-5 | TGTGCCAGCAGGTCCACCTCTGGGGGGTGGGAGCAGTACTTC | CASRSTSGGWEQYF
once | TRBJ1-1 | . | TRBV18 | TGTGCCAGTTCACCTGAGGGCGGAATAACTGAAGCTTTCTTT | CASSPEGGITEAFF
. | TRBJ2-7 | TRBD2 | TRBV27 | TGTGCCAGCAGTTTTTCTAGCGGGGTATCCTACGAGCAGTACTTC | CASSFSSGVSYEQYF
. | TRBJ2-1 | TRBD2 | TRBV5-1 | TGCGCCAGCAGTACTAGCGGGACCTACAATGAGCAGTTCTTC | CASSTSGTYNEQFF
once | TRBJ2-2 | TRBD1 | TRBV28 | TGTGCCAGCAGGAGACAGGGGTTCGGCACCGGGGAGCTGTTTTTT | CASRRQGFGTGELFF
. | TRBJ1-1 | TRBD1 | TRBV7-9 | TGTGCCAGCAGCCCCAAAGACAGGGTGGGGACTGAAGCTTTCTTT | CASSPKDRVGTEAFF
. | TRBJ2-2 | . | TRBV5-8 | TGTGCCAGCAGCTTGTTGGGCAGCCTTTTCACCGGGGAGCTGTTTTTT | CASSLLGSLFTGELFF
. | TRBJ1-6 | . | TRBV11-3 | TGTGCCAGCAGCCTCGGGGGGGGGATCAATTCACCCCTCCACTTT | CASSLGGGINSPLHF
. | TRBJ2-5 | TRBD2 | TRBV11-3 | TGTGCCAGCAGCCTGACTAGCGGGAGTGAGACCCAGTACTTC | CASSLTSGSETQYF
. | TRBJ2-5 | TRBD1 | TRBV5-1 | TGCGCCAGCAGCTCCACGACGACAGGGGCTCTGGAGACCCAGTACTTC | CASSSTTTGALETQYF
. | TRBJ2-7 | TRBD1 | TRBV28 | TGTGCCAGCAGTTGGACAGGGGTATTCGAGCAGTACTTC | CASSWTGVFEQYF
. | TRBJ2-7 | TRBD1 | TRBV5-6 | TGTGCCAGCAGCTCGCCGGGACAGGCGATCTACGAGCAGTACTTC | CASSSPGQAIYEQYF
few | TRBJ2-7 | . | TRBV28 | TGTGCCAGCAAGACAGTATTCAGCGCCTACGAGCAGTACTTC | CASKTVFSAYEQYF
. | TRBJ1-2 | . | TRBV2 | TGTGCCAGCAGTGAATTCGTTGTAAATGGCTACACCTTC | CASSEFVVNGYTF
. | TRBJ2-3 | TRBD2 | TRBV5-1 | TGCGCCAGCAGCTGGGGACTAGCTACTAGCACAGATACGCAGTATTTT | CASSWGLATSTDTQYF
once | TRBJ1-3 | . | TRBV18 | TGTGCCAGCTCACCTTCCGGGGGCTCTGGAAACACCATATATTTT | CASSPSGGSGNTIYF
. | TRBJ2-3 | TRBD1 | TRBV5-1 | TGCGCCAGCAGCTTGTGGGACAGGGAGTCAGATACGCAGTATTTT | CASSLWDRESDTQYF
. | TRBJ1-5 | TRBD1 | TRBV19 | TGTGCCAGTAGTGGGACAGGGGATGGACAGCCCCAGCATTTT | CASSGTGDGQPQHF
. | TRBJ2-1 | TRBD2 | TRBV5-5 | TGTGCCAGCAGCTTGGGGGTGCTAGCGGGCTACAATGAGCAGTTCTTC | CASSLGVLAGYNEQFF
. | TRBJ2-7 | . | TRBV7-2 | TGTGCCAGCAGCTTATCGGAGTTCTCCTACGAGCAGTACTTC | CASSLSEFSYEQYF
. | TRBJ1-2 | . | TRBV18 | TGTGCCAGCTCACTAACCCCCAGCAGGGGCCTCTATGGCTACACCTTC | CASSLTPSRGLYGYTF
few | TRBJ1-1 | TRBD1 | TRBV19 | TGTGCCACCCAGGGGGAGAGCACTGAAGCTTTCTTT | CATQGESTEAFF
few | TRBJ2-7 | TRBD2 | TRBV9 | TGTGCCAGCAGCTATGGGAGCGGGAATGGGGGAGGCGAGCAGTACTTC | CASSYGSGNGGGEQYF
. | TRBJ2-5 | . | TRBV9 | TGTGCCAGCAGCGTCCTAGCTGGGACCCAGTACTTC | CASSVLAGTQYF
few | TRBJ1-2 | . | TRBV5-1 | TGCGCCAGCAGCCCCTTGGGGGGTTCTCGCGGCTACACCTTC | CASSPLGGSRGYTF
. | TRBJ2-5 | . | TRBV5-4 | TGTGCCAGCACTCAAGCCCCAGCGGGTGTAACCCAAGAGACCCAGTACTTC | CASTQAPAGVTQETQYF
once | TRBJ2-7 | TRBD1 | TRBV7-3 | TGTGCCAGCAGCCGGGACAGGTATGAGGGCGAGCAGTACTTC | CASSRDRYEGEQYF
. | TRBJ2-7 | TRBD1 | TRBV27 | TGTGCCAGCAGGGGAAGTTGGGACAGGGGCTCCTACGAGCAGTACTTC | CASRGSWDRGSYEQYF
. | TRBJ2-3 | TRBD2 | TRBV6-1 | TGTGCCAGCAGTGAAGCAGGGCGGGAGGGTCCGCGGGATACGCAGTATTTT | CASSEAGREGPRDTQYF
. | TRBJ2-1 | TRBD2 | TRBV18 | TGTGCCAGCTCACCATCCGGACTAGCGGGAGGTGAGCAGTTCTTC | CASSPSGLAGGEQFF
. | TRBJ2-1 | TRBD2 | TRBV13 | TGTGCCAGCACCCCGGAAGGTAGCGGGAGGGGATCCTACAATGAGCAGTTCTTC | CASTPEGSGRGSYNEQFF